This T cell receptor (beta chain) originates from a study of blood T cell repertoires in COVID-19. As for the study in general: The analysed material was cDNA or gDNA that came from T cells, B-cell-depleted T cells, or PBMCs.

Generated by immunoSEQ multiplex PCR, the TCRdb table keeps only in-frame clones and is missing some. Among around 68,000 clones listed, 80% to 90% were seen once. This CDR3 is 11 amino acids long. Germline loops: CDR1 DFQATT, CDR2 SNEGSKA (reference sequence). The ends were cut back, 3 bases at V and 3 bases at J, with 6 bases in the middle. The TCR comes from a human donor in a cohort sampled during active COVID-19. V gene TRBV20-1 combines with J gene TRBJ2-7; D ambiguous. The specimen was peripheral blood. As DNA, the CDR3 is TGCAGTGCTAGTTATTACTACGAGCAGTACTTC. Protein product: CSASYYYEQYF.